The 14 T cell receptor beta chains reported below all come from one sample, sequenced in a study of shared clonotypes between healthy human individuals. The method was immunoSEQ multiplex PCR; TCRdb's version includes in-frame clones alone and lacks a portion of them. Among around 1,100,000 clones listed, 70% to 80% were seen once. The sample comprised memory CD4+ T cells from PBMCs. The sample's subset: CD45RA-negative fraction. The receptors originated from a man aged 18 to 29 in good health. Some clones in this sample may be carry-over from other donors' samples.

As concerns this clone: The sample holds other DNA sequences that translate to the same CDR3. This chain uses TRBV18 with TRBJ1-5; 10 positions match TRBD1. Trimming cost V 3 bases and J 7 bases; bases outside gene matches: 3. Germline V gene data show CDR1 as KGHSH and CDR2 as LQKENI. This CDR3 has 14 amino acids. CDR3 protein: CASSPGTGAQPQHF. The CDR3 bases are TGTGCCAGCTCACCCGGGACAGGGGCACAGCCCCAGCATTTT.

The chain combines TRBV4-3 with TRBJ1-2; 8 positions agree with TRBD1. J lost 6 bases, V lost 3 bases, and 3 bases had no gene match. The CDR3 consists of 13 residues. The germline gives CDR1 LGHNA, CDR2 YSLEER. The CDR3 sequence: CASSHNRGDGYTF. CDR3 DNA: TGCGCCAGCAGCCACAACAGGGGGGATGGCTACACCTTC.

V usage is TRBV5-1 and J usage is TRBJ2-2, with 7 bases matching TRBD2. Germline V CDR1 and CDR2: SGHRS, YFSETQ. The CDR3 has 17 amino acids. The V segment lost 0 bases and the J segment 1 base; nucleotides outside the gene matches: 6. DNA for the CDR3: TGCGCCAGCAGCTTGGGAGCTAGCGGACAGAACACCGGGGAGCTGTTTTTT. Translated, it gives CASSLGASGQNTGELFF.

This clone has only a few counts. This chain joins TRBV5-1 and TRBJ2-4; D ambiguous. Germline V gene data show CDR1 as SGHRS and CDR2 as YFSETQ. The CDR3 consists of 14 residues. The V end lost 0 bases, the J end lost 8 bases, and 12 bases lay between the germline ends. The CDR3 loop is CASSLEGSADIQYF. The CDR3 DNA sequence: TGCGCCAGCAGCTTGGAGGGAAGCGCGGACATTCAGTACTTC.

J is TRBJ2-2 and V is TRBV28; 13 nucleotides align to TRBD2. In germline, CDR1 is MDHEN, CDR2 SYDVKM. Unmatched junction bases numbered 7, after V lost 2 bases and J lost 7 bases. This CDR3 region has 17 residues. CDR3 nucleotide sequence: TGTGCCAGCAGTTTAACCGGACTAGCGGGAGTAAACGGGGAGCTGTTTTTT. Its translation is CASSLTGLAGVNGELFF.

CDR3 DNA sequence: TGTGCCAGCAGCCTCACAGGGGCAGGAAACACCATATATTTT. Amino acid sequence: CASSLTGAGNTIYF. The rearrangement uses TRBV7-3 and TRBJ1-3; 7 nucleotides align to TRBD1. The germline CDR1 and CDR2 sequences are SGHTA and FQGTGA. V lost 5 bases and J lost 4; bases outside the gene matches: 5. The CDR3 length is 14 residues.

This clone was seen a single time. Other DNA sequences from this sample encode an identical CDR3 as well. V is TRBV30 and J is TRBJ2-7; D call uncertain. There are 10 residues in the CDR3. Trimming cost V 3 bases and J 4 bases, with 4 bases left between them. Germline V CDR1 and CDR2: GTSNPN, SVGIG (reference sequence). The CDR3 DNA is TGTGCCTGGAGCGGGTACGAGCAGTACTTC. Translated, it gives CAWSGYEQYF.

This rearrangement joins TRBV30 to TRBJ2-7, with TRBD2 matching over 10 bases. This CDR3 is built from 14 residues. From germline, CDR1 is GTSNPN and CDR2 SVGIG (reference sequence). V shed 4 bases and J 2 bases; nucleotides not matched to a gene: 5. The DNA of the CDR3 is TGTGCCTGGAAGCTAGCGGGGGTTCCCTACGAGCAGTACTTC. Its protein is CAWKLAGVPYEQYF.

This sequence joins TRBV7-9 and TRBJ2-5, with TRBD2 matching 10 bases. The V segment lost 5 bases and the J segment 3 bases; nucleotides outside the gene matches: 6. Germline CDR1 is SEHNR and CDR2 is FQNEAQ (reference sequence). The CDR3 is made up of 15 amino acids. The CDR3 coding sequence is TGTGCCAGCAGCCCCGCCCTAGCGGGAGAAGAGACCCAGTACTTC. As protein: CASSPALAGEETQYF.

The rearrangement links TRBV2 to TRBJ1-2; perhaps TRBD1 as D (5 bases). This CDR3 spans 15 amino acids. Germline V CDR1 and CDR2: SNHLY, FYNNEI. The V end lost 5 bases, the J end lost 4 bases, and 17 bases lay between the germline ends. The DNA for the CDR3 is TGTGCCAGCAGTCAGGGACGGGGAACAACCTATGGCTACACCTTC. This translates into CASSQGRGTTYGYTF.

This clone was counted a single time. The chain joins TRBV19 to TRBJ2-1, with 12 bases aligning to TRBD2. In germline, CDR1 is LNHDA, CDR2 SQIVND (reference sequence). This CDR3 has 17 residues. V shed 6 bases and J 5 bases; nucleotides not matched to a gene: 11. The CDR3 DNA follows: TGTGCCAGTAGCACGACTAGCGGGGGAGCCCCAGACAATGAGCAGTTCTTC. Its protein is CASSTTSGGAPDNEQFF. The whole variable domain, filled in from reference TRBV19 and TRBJ2-1, reads DGGITQSPKYLFRKEGQNVTLSCEQNLNHDAMYWYRQDPGQGLRLIYYSQIVNDFQKGDIAEGYSVSREKKESFPLTVTSAQKNPTAFYLCASSTTSGGAPDNEQFFGPGTRLTVL.

This clone was observed at least ten times. One junction end does not reproduce the germline sequence, and a read error may be involved. The same CDR3 also results from other DNA sequences found in this sample. The V and J genes are TRBV19 and TRBJ2-7; 10 nucleotides align to TRBD1. Germline V gene data show CDR1 as LNHDA and CDR2 as SQIVND (reference sequence). This CDR3 is built from 14 residues. In nucleotides, the CDR3 is TGTGCCAGTCGACAGGGGGCCGCCTCCAACGAGCAGTACTTC. Translation gives CASRQGAASNEQYF.

This clone was recorded at least ten times. The V call is TRBV6-6, the J call TRBJ2-7, with TRBD2 as a possible D gene (5 bases). V was cut by 3 bases and J by 2 bases, with 17 bases left in between. The CDR3 is 16 amino acids. CDR1 is MNHNY and CDR2 is SVGAGI in the germline V gene (reference sequence). CDR3 coding DNA: TGTGCCAGCAGTTATAATGGGCCGGAGGATCCCTACGAGCAGTACTTC. It encodes CASSYNGPEDPYEQYF.

In this sample, this clone turned up many times. The rearrangement links TRBV27 to TRBJ2-1, with D perhaps TRBD2 (5 bases). The CDR3 consists of 15 residues. Germline lookup yields CDR1 MNHEY and CDR2 SMNVEV (reference sequence). Trimming stripped 6 bases from V and 8 bases from J, with 20 bases between. As DNA, the CDR3 is TGTGCCAGCAGCCCCGACTTGAGGAGGAACGATGAGCAGTTCTTC. It specifies CASSPDLRRNDEQFF.